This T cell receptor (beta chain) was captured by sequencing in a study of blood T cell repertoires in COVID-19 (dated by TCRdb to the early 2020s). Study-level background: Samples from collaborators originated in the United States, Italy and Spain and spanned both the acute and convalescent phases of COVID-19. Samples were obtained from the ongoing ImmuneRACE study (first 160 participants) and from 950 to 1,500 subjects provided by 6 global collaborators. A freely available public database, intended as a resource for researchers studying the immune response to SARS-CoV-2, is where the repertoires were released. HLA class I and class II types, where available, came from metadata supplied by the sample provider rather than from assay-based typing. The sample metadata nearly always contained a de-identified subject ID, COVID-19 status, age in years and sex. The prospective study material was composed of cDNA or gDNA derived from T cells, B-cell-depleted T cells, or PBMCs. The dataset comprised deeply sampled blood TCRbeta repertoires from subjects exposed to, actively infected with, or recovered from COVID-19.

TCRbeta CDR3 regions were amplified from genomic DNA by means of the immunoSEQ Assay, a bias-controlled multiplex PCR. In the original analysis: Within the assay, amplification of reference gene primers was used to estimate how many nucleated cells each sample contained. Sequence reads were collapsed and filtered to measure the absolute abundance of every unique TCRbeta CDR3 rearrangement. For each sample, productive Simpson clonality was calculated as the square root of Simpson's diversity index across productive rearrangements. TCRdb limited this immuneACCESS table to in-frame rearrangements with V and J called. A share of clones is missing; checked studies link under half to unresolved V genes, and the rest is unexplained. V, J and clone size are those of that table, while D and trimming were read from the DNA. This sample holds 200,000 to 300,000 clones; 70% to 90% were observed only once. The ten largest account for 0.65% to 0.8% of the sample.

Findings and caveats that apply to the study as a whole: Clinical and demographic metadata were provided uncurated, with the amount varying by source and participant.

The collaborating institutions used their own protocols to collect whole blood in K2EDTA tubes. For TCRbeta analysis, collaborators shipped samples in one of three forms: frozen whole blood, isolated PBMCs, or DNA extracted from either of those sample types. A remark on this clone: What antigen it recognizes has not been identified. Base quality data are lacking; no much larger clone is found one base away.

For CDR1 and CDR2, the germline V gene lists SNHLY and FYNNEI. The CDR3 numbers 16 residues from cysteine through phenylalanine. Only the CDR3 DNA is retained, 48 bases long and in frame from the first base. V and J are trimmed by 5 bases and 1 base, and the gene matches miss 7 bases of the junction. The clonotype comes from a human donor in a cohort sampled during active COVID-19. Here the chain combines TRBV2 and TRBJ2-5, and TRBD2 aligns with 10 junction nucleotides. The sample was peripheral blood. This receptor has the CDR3 CASSPELAGFQETQYF. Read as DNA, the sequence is TGTGCCAGCAGTCCTGAACTAGCGGGGTTCCAAGAGACCCAGTACTTC.